Below, 25 T cell receptor beta chains from the same sample are listed, as sequenced in a study of OX40 agonist ivuxolimab in advanced cancers. Measured with immunoSEQ multiplex PCR; TCRdb has only the in-frame clones, and not every one. The table lists 90,000 to 95,000 clones, around four fifths of them singletons, with 1% to 1.3% in the top ten. The sequencing here drew on CD4+ or CD8+ T cells sorted from blood, taken in a trial of the OX40 agonist ivuxolimab. These receptors originate from an adult with an advanced solid tumor such as melanoma, head and neck, liver or kidney cancer.

The gene calls are TRBV6-1 and TRBJ2-7; D not certain. V lost 6 bases, J lost 4 bases, and 13 bases lay in between. CDR3 length: 13 residues. CDR1 is MNHNS and CDR2 is SASEGT in the germline V gene. This CDR3 reads CASRSDAWYEQYV. The DNA for the CDR3 is TGTGCCAGCAGGTCGGACGCATGGTACGAGCAGTACGTC.

V is TRBV28 and J is TRBJ1-2; 8 bases match TRBD1. The CDR3 runs 15 residues. With V trimmed by 4 bases and J by 4 bases, 8 bases remained unmatched. Germline CDR1 MDHEN, CDR2 SYDVKM. This chain's CDR3 is CASSSDRDVGYGYTF. In DNA, the CDR3 is TGTGCCAGCAGTTCGGACAGGGACGTTGGCTATGGCTACACCTTC.

Comments on this clone: Sequence at one end of the junction differs from germline and may be a read error. This CDR3 is CASSPRGGVGTNTQYF. CDR3 sequence (DNA): TGTGCCAGCAGTCCCCGGGGAGGGGTGGGCACAAATACGCAGTATTTT. This sequence joins TRBV6-6 and TRBJ2-3, with 7 bases lining up with TRBD2. CDR3 length: 16 residues. Per germline, CDR1 MNHNY and CDR2 SVGAGI (reference sequence).

This clone has a handful of counts. This chain joins TRBV7-9 and TRBJ1-4; a weak D match, TRBD1 (6 bases). The CDR3 totals 16 residues. Trimming removed 5 bases at V and 5 bases at J, with 18 bases between. CDR1 and CDR2 from the germline V gene are SEHNR and FQNEAQ (reference sequence). This CDR3 is CASSPGRGGRNEKLFF. In nucleotides, the CDR3 is TGTGCCAGCAGCCCTGGACGAGGGGGGAGGAATGAAAAACTGTTTTTT.

CDR3 coding DNA: TGTGCCAGCAGCCCGGACAGGGAGCGGGAGTACGTC. Protein sequence: CASSPDREREYV. This chain connects TRBV5-4 to TRBJ2-7; TRBD1 aligns across 8 bases. CDR3 size: 12 residues. Germline CDR1 SGHNT, CDR2 YYREEE (reference sequence). V lost 4 bases, J lost 11 bases, and 8 bases stayed unmatched.

The chain recombines TRBV27 with TRBJ1-2; 9 nucleotides match TRBD1. Germline values: CDR1 MNHEY, CDR2 SMNVEV (reference sequence). The CDR3 has 14 amino acids. V shed 5 bases and J 3 bases; nucleotides not matched to a gene: 4. The CDR3 spells CASSPRTGDYGYTF. As DNA, the CDR3 is TGTGCCAGCAGTCCCCGGACAGGGGACTATGGCTACACCTTC.

The chain has TRBV7-2 and TRBJ1-2; D is unclear. The CDR3 totals 13 residues. Germline V gene sequence: CDR1 SGHTA, CDR2 FQGNSA. The V end was cut by 0 bases, the J end by 8 bases, with 10 bases between. CDR3 coding DNA: TGTGCCAGCAGCTTAGCCGAGGGCCACGGCTACACCTTC. Protein sequence: CASSLAEGHGYTF.

The chain has TRBV7-9 and TRBJ1-4; 7 nucleotides agree with TRBD1. The V and J ends lost 2 bases and 6 bases, in that order; junction bases with no gene match: 6. From germline, CDR1 is SEHNR and CDR2 FQNEAQ (reference sequence). This CDR3 has 15 residues. The CDR3 nucleotides read TGTGCCAGCAGCTTAACGGAGGGGGCGTATGAAAAACTGTTTTTT. This codes for CASSLTEGAYEKLFF.

The V gene is TRBV6-5, the J gene TRBJ2-5; 9 bases line up with TRBD2. The DNA matches TRBJ2-7 better at its end, which makes the J call doubtful. The CDR3 loop spans 15 amino acids. Looked up from germline, CDR1 is MNHEY and CDR2 is SVGAGI. CDR3 sequence reads: CASSYVTSGSYEQYF. CDR3 sequence (DNA): TGTGCCAGCAGTTACGTGACTAGCGGCTCCTACGAGCAGTACTTC.

This clone was recorded a few times. The chain employs TRBV7-2 and TRBJ1-1; 8 bases agree with TRBD1. Losses at the gene ends were 1 base for V and 10 bases for J; bases not matched to a gene: 5. There are 13 residues in the CDR3. Germline CDR1 and CDR2: SGHTA and FQGNSA. CDR3 loop: CASSLGGTGAAFF. CDR3 sequence (DNA): TGTGCCAGCAGCTTAGGAGGGACAGGAGCAGCTTTCTTT.

CDR3 in DNA: TGTGCCAGCAGTTACTCTGAGGACGGCTACGAGCAGTACTTC. Protein sequence: CASSYSEDGYEQYF. V gene TRBV6-5 combines with J gene TRBJ2-5; D not certain. The end of the DNA is better explained by TRBJ2-7, so the J call may be wrong. The CDR3 has 14 residues. The germline V gene encodes CDR1 MNHEY and CDR2 SVGAGI.

This chain connects TRBV13 to TRBJ1-2; D call uncertain. The CDR3 runs 15 residues. Germline CDR1 PRHDT, CDR2 FYEKMQ (reference sequence). V lost 4 bases and J lost 0, with 12 bases in between. CDR3 DNA: TGTGCCAGCAGCTCACCTCAAGGAGCTAACTATGGCTACACCTTC. This sequence encodes CASSSPQGANYGYTF.

The chain employs TRBV2 and TRBJ1-2; TRBD1 matches 8 bases. Trimming took 0 bases from V and 8 from J; bases not matched to a gene: 8. Germline CDR1 is SNHLY and CDR2 is FYNNEI. CDR3 length equals 15 residues. As DNA, the CDR3 is TGTGCCAGCAGTGAAGCGCTTGGACAGGGTGGGGGCTACACCTTC. Protein product: CASSEALGQGGGYTF.

The chain employs TRBV7-3 and TRBJ1-6; the D is unclear. The CDR3 has 13 amino acids. V was cut by 4 bases and J by 3 bases, with 4 bases left in between. CDR1 SGHTA and CDR2 FQGTGA come from the germline V gene. CDR3 bases: TGTGCCAGCAGCTCCGACTATAATTCACCCCTCCACTTT. This codes for CASSSDYNSPLHF.

The V gene is TRBV29-1, the J gene TRBJ2-1; D might be TRBD1 (5 bases). The germline gives CDR1 SQVTM, CDR2 ANQGSEA. There are 14 residues in the CDR3. V was shortened by 8 bases and J by 2 bases, with 16 bases between the two germline ends. CDR3 amino acids: CSSMGPSAYNEQFF. In DNA form, the CDR3 reads TGCAGCTCAATGGGGCCCTCAGCCTACAATGAGCAGTTCTTC.

This sequence joins TRBV6-5 and TRBJ2-3; 7 positions agree with TRBD2. The V and J ends lost 7 bases and 3 bases, in that order; junction bases with no gene match: 10. The length of the CDR3 is 15 residues. CDR1 is MNHEY and CDR2 is SVGAGI in the germline V gene. CDR3 nucleotides: TGTGCCAGCACCCTGTGGGGGGGTAAGACAGATACGCAGTATTTT. Its protein product is CASTLWGGKTDTQYF.

The chain combines TRBV7-8 with TRBJ1-1; 7 bases are a match to TRBD1. The germline V gene has CDR1 SGHVS and CDR2 FQNEAQ. The length of the CDR3 is 14 residues. After removal of 1 base from V and 5 bases from J, the junction contained 4 bases not matched to a gene. CDR3 DNA sequence: TGTGCCAGCAGCTTAGGTCTACAGGGGACTGAAGCTTTCTTT. This codes for CASSLGLQGTEAFF.

The rearrangement uses TRBV6-5 and TRBJ1-2, with D perhaps TRBD1 (5 bases). From germline, CDR1 is MNHEY and CDR2 SVGAGI. The CDR3 totals 13 residues. V shed 6 bases and J shed 6 bases, with 14 bases lying between them. CDR3 amino acids: CASRPDSGHGYTF. CDR3 DNA: TGTGCCAGCAGACCCGACAGCGGCCATGGCTACACCTTC.

This rearrangement joins TRBV11-3 to TRBJ2-2, with a possible D match to TRBD2 (5 bases). Germline V gene lookup returns CDR1 SGHNT and CDR2 YENEEA. The V end lost 5 bases, the J end lost 5 bases, and 15 bases lay between the germline ends. The CDR3 length is 15 residues. The chain's CDR3 is CASSPDLTGTGELFF. The CDR3 DNA is TGTGCCAGCAGCCCCGACCTGACGGGGACCGGGGAGCTGTTTTTT.

This chain links TRBV19 with TRBJ1-5; weak D call: TRBD1 (5 bases). The CDR3 length is 15 residues. The germline V and J ends were trimmed by 5 bases and 9 bases, with 20 bases remaining between them. Germline V CDR1 and CDR2: LNHDA, SQIVND (reference sequence). CDR3 nucleotides: TGTGCCAGTAGTTCCGGGACCTTCACTACTCCGCCCCAGCATTTT. Protein product: CASSSGTFTTPPQHF. The full variable domain, with the rest looked up from reference TRBV19 and TRBJ1-5, is DGGITQSPKYLFRKEGQNVTLSCEQNLNHDAMYWYRQDPGQGLRLIYYSQIVNDFQKGDIAEGYSVSREKKESFPLTVTSAQKNPTAFYLCASSSGTFTTPPQHFGDGTRLSIL.

The rearrangement uses TRBV5-1 and TRBJ2-4; 7 bases map to TRBD1. Germline CDR1 SGHRS, CDR2 YFSETQ. CDR3 size: 15 residues. Trimming removed 0 bases from V and 7 bases from J; junction bases left unmatched: 7. The CDR3 region has the DNA TGCGCCAGCAGCTTGGGGGACAGCCTAACGAACATTCAGTACTTC. The encoded protein is CASSLGDSLTNIQYF.

The rearrangement uses TRBV5-1 and TRBJ1-1; D may be TRBD1 (5 bases). The CDR3 length is 15 residues. Germline V gives CDR1 SGHRS, CDR2 YFSETQ. V was cut by 4 bases and J by 4 bases, with 17 bases left in between. The CDR3 reads CASSPGELVPTEAFF. CDR3 nucleotides: TGCGCCAGCAGCCCGGGGGAGTTAGTGCCCACTGAAGCTTTCTTT.

V is TRBV14 and J is TRBJ2-3; TRBD1 matches at 7 bases. Germline V lookup: CDR1 SGHDN, CDR2 FVKESK. With 4 bases clipped from V and 2 bases from J, the junction kept 6 bases outside the gene matches. The CDR3 is 15 amino acids. Here the CDR3 reads CASSRRGPYTDTQYF. In DNA, the CDR3 is TGTGCCAGCAGCCGTAGGGGGCCATACACAGATACGCAGTATTTT.

V is TRBV6-1 and J is TRBJ1-2; maybe TRBD1 (5 bases). There are 15 residues in the CDR3. Germline-derived CDR1 and CDR2 are MNHNS and SASEGT. The germline V and J ends were trimmed by 4 bases and 5 bases, with 17 bases remaining between them. As DNA, the CDR3 is TGTGCCAGCAGTGTAACCTTCTCCAGGGATTATGGCTACACCTTC. Its translation is CASSVTFSRDYGYTF.

V and J are TRBV4-3 and TRBJ2-5; 11 bases map to TRBD2. This CDR3 contains 18 residues. The V gene end was trimmed by 1 base and the J gene end by 3 bases; junction bases not matched to a gene: 10. Germline CDR1 reads LGHNA; CDR2 reads YSLEER. The CDR3 DNA sequence: TGCGCCAGCAGCCAAGTACTAGCGGGGGCCAGAGAAGAAGAGACCCAGTACTTC. Translation: CASSQVLAGAREEETQYF.